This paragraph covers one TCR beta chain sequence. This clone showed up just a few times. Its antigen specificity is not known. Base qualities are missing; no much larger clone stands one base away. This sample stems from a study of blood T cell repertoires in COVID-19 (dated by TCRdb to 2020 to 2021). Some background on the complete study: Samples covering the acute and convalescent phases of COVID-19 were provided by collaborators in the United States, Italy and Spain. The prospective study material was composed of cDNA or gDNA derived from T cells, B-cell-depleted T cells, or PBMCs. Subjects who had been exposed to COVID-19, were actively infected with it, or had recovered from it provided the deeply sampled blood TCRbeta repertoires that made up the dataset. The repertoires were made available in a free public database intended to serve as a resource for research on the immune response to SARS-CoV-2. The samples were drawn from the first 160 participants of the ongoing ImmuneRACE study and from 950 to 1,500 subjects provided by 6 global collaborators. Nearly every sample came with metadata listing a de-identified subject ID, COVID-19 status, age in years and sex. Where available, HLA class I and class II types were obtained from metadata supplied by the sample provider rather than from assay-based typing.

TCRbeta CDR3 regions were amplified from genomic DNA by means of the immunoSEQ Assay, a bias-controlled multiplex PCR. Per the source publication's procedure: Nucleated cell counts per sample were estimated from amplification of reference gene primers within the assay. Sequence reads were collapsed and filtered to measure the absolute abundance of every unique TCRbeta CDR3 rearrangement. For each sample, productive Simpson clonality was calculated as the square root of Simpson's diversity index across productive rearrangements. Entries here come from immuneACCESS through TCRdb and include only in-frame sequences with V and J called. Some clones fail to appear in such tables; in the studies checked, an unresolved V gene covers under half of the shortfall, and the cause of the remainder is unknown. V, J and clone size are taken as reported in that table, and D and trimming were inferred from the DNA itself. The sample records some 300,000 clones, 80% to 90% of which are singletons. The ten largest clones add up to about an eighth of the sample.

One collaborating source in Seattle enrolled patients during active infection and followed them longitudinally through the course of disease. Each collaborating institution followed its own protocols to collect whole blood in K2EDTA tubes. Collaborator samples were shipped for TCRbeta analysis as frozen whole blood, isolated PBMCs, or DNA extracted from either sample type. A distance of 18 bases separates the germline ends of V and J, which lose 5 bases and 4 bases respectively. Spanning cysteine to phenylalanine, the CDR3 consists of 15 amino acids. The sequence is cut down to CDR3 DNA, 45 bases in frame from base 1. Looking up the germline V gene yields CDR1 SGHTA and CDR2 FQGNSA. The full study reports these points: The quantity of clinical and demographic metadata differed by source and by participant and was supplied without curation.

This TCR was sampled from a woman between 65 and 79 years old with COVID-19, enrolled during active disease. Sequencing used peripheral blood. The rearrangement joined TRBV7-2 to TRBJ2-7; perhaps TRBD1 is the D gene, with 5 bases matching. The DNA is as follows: TGTGCCAGCAGCCCCGAGGCCCCAGGGCAGTACGAGCAGTACTTC. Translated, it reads CASSPEAPGQYEQYF. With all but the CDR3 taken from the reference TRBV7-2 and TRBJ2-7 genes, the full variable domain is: GAGVSQSPSNKVTEKGKDVELRCDPISGHTALYWYRQSLGQGLEFLIYFQGNSAPDKSGLPSDRFSAERTGGSVSTLTIQRTQQEDSAVYLCASSPEAPGQYEQYFGPGTRLTVT.